This T cell receptor (beta chain) originates from a study of cytomegalovirus exposure and HLA in healthy donors. Regarding this clone: Its matching antigen is unknown.

Vbeta (60) and Jbeta (13) primers were used in the PCR. Assay: immunoSEQ multiplex PCR; the TCRdb copy retains only in-frame clones and omits some. The table lists approximately 160,000 clones, roughly 80% of them singletons, with 0.7% to 0.95% in the top ten. General study points: Most observed TCR sequences were rare, whereas some public TCRs were detected in many donors. Associated with cytomegalovirus, according to the listing, were 150 to 200 TCR beta chains. Roughly uniform sequencing depth across donors was assumed, possibly incorrectly.

At sampling all donors were nominally healthy, likely with unrecorded immune exposures. Per the germline V gene, CDR1 is SEHNR and CDR2 is FQNEAQ (reference sequence). CDR3 size: 12 residues. V lost 4 bases to trimming and J lost 5 bases, with 8 bases between them. The source material was PBMCs. V usage is TRBV7-9 and J usage is TRBJ2-5, with unresolved D. The TCR comes from a woman between 18 and 29 years old in good health and CMV-seronegative. For the CDR3, the DNA is TGTGCCAGCAGCTCCCTTGGCGAGACCCAGTACTTC. Amino acids: CASSSLGETQYF.